This T cell receptor beta chain appears in the sequencing data of a study of blood T cell repertoires in COVID-19. Study overall: T cells, B-cell-depleted T cells, or PBMCs supplied cDNA or gDNA.

TCRdb's copy holds only in-frame clones and misses some; the assay was immunoSEQ multiplex PCR. The profile shows 150,000 or so clones, about four fifths of them singletons. This CDR3 region has 15 residues. Unmatched junction bases numbered 7, after V lost 3 bases and J lost 5 bases. Germline V gives CDR1 KGHSH, CDR2 LQKENI. This TCR came from a woman aged 60-75 years with acute or convalescent COVID-19. Sequences were obtained from peripheral blood. This chain connects TRBV18 to TRBJ1-1; 9 bases match TRBD1. The CDR3 DNA reads TGTGCCAGCTCACCTACACTACAGGGGGCAACTGAAGCTTTCTTT. As protein: CASSPTLQGATEAFF. Supplemented by reference TRBV18 and TRBJ1-1, the full variable domain reads NAGVMQNPRHLVRRRGQEARLRCSPMKGHSHVYWYRQLPEEGLKFMVYLQKENIIDESGMPKERFSAEFPKEGPSILRIQQVVRGDSAAYFCASSPTLQGATEAFFGQGTRLTVV.